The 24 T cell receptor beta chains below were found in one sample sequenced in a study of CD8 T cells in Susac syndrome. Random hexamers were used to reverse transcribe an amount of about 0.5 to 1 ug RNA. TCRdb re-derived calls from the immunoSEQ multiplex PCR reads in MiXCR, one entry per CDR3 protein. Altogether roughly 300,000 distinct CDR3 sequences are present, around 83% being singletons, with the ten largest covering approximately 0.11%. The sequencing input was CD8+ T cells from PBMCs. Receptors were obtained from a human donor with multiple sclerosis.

CDR3 DNA: TGTGCCAGCAGCTTGGGATCAGACCATACCTACGAGCAGTACTTC. It is translated as CASSLGSDHTYEQYF. V and J are TRBV7-6 and TRBJ2-7; D is undetermined. Trimming took off 3 bases at V and 2 bases at J, with 14 bases between the two ends. This CDR3 contains 15 residues. Germline assignment: CDR1 SGHVS and CDR2 FNYEAQ.

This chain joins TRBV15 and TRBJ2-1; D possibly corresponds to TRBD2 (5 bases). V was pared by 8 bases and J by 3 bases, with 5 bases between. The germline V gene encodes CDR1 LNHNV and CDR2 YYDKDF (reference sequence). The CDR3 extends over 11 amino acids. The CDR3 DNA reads TGTGCCACCCGGGGCTACAATGAGCAGTTCTTC. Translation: CATRGYNEQFF.

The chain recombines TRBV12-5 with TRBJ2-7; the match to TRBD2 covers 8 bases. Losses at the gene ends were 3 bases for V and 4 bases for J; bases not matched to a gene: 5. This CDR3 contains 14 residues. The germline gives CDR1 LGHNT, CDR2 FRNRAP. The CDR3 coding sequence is TGTGCTAGTGGTTTCAGCGGGAGTAATTACGAGCAGTACTTC. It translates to CASGFSGSNYEQYF. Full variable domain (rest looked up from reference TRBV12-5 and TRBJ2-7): DARVTQTPRHKVTEMGQEVTMRCQPILGHNTVFWYRQTMMQGLELLAYFRNRAPLDDSGMPKDRFSAEMPDATLATLKIQPSEPRDSAVYFCASGFSGSNYEQYFGPGTRLTVT.

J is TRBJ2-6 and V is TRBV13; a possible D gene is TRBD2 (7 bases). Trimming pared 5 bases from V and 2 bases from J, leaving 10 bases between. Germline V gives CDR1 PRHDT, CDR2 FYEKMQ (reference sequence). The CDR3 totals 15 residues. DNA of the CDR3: TGTGCCAGCAGCGGGAGGGGGACTGGGGCCAACGTCCTGACTTTC. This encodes CASSGRGTGANVLTF.

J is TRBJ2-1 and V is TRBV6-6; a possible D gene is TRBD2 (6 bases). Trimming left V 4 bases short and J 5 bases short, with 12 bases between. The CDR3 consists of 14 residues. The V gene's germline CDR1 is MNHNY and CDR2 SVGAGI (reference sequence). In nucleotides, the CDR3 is TGTGCCAGCAGTTCTATTGAGCGGGACAATGAGCAGTTCTTC. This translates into CASSSIERDNEQFF.

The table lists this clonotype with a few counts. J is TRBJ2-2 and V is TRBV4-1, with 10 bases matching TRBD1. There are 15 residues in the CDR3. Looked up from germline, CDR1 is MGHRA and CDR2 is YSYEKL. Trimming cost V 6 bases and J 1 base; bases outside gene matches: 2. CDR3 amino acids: CASSRTGGNTGELFF. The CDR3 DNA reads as TGCGCCAGCAGTCGGACAGGGGGGAACACCGGGGAGCTGTTTTTT.

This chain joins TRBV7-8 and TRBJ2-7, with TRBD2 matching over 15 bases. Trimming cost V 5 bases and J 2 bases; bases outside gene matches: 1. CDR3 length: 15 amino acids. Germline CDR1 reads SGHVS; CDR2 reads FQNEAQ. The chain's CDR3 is CASSRTSGRAYEQYF. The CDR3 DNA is TGTGCCAGCAGCCGGACTAGCGGGAGGGCCTACGAGCAGTACTTC.

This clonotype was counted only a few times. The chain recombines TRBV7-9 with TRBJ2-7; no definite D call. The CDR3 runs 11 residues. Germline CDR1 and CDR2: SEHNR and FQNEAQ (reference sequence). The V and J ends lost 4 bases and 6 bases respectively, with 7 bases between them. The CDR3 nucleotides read TGTGCCAGCAGCTCCACCCTCGAGCAGTACTTC. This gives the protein CASSSTLEQYF.

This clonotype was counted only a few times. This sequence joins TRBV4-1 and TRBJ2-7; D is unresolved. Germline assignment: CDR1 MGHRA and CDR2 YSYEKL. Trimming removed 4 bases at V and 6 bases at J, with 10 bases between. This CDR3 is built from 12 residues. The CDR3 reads CASSPGGSEQYF. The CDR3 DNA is TGCGCCAGCAGCCCGGGCGGCTCCGAGCAGTACTTC.

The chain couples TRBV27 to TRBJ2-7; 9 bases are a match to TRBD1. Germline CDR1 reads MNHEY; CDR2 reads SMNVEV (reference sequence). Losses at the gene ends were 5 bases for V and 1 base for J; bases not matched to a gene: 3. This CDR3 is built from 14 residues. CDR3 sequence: CASSVQGASYEQYF. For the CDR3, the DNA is TGTGCCAGCAGTGTACAGGGGGCGTCCTACGAGCAGTACTTC.

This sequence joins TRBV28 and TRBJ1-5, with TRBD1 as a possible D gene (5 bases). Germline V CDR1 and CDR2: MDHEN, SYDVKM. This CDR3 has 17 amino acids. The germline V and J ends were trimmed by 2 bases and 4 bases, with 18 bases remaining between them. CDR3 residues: CASSLGRSGGGNQPQHF. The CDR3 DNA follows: TGTGCCAGCAGTTTAGGGAGGAGCGGGGGAGGGAATCAGCCCCAGCATTTT.

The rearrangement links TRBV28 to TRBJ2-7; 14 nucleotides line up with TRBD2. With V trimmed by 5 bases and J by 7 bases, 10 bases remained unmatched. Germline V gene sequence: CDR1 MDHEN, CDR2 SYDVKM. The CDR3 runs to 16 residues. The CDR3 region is CASSNRLAGGPREQYF. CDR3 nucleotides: TGTGCCAGCAGTAACCGACTAGCGGGAGGGCCACGGGAGCAGTACTTC.

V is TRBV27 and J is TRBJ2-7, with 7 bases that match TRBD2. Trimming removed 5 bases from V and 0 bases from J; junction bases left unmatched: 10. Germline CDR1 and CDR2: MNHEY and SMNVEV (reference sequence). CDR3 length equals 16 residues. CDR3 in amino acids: CASSPSTGTNSYEQYF. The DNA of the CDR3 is TGTGCCAGCAGTCCCTCGACCGGGACTAACTCCTACGAGCAGTACTTC.

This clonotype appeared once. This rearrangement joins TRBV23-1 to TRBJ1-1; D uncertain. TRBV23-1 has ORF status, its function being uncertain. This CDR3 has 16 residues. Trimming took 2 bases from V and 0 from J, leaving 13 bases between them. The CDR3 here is CASSQDDVGLNTEAFF. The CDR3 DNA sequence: TGCGCCAGCAGTCAAGACGATGTCGGCCTGAACACTGAAGCTTTCTTT.

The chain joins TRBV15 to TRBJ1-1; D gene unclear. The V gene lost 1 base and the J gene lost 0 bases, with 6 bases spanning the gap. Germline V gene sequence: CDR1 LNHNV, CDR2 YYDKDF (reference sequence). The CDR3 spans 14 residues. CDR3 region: CATSRGYMNTEAFF. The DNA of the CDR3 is TGTGCCACCAGCAGAGGATACATGAACACTGAAGCTTTCTTT.

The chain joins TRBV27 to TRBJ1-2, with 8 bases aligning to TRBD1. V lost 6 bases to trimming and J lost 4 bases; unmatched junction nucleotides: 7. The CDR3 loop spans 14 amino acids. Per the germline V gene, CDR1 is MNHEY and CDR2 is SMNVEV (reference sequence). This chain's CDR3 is CASSPGGLSYGYTF. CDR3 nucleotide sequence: TGTGCCAGCAGCCCAGGGGGCTTAAGCTATGGCTACACCTTC.

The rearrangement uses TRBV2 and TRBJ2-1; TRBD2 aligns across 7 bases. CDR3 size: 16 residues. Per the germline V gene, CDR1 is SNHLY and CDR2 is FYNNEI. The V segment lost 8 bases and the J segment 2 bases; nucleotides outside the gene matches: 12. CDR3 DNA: TGTGCCAGCCCCCCGGGCCTAGCGGCCACCTACAATGAGCAGTTCTTC. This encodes CASPPGLAATYNEQFF.

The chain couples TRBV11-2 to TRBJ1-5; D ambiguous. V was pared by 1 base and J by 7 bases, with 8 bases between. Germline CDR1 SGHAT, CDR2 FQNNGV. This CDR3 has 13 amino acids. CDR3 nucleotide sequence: TGTGCCAGCAGCTTAGTTATACAACAGCCCCAGCATTTT. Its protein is CASSLVIQQPQHF. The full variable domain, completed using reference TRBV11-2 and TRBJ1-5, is EAGVAQSPRYKIIEKRQSVAFWCNPISGHATLYWYQQILGQGPKLLIQFQNNGVVDDSQLPKDRFSAERLKGVDSTLKIQPAKLEDSAVYLCASSLVIQQPQHFGDGTRLSIL.

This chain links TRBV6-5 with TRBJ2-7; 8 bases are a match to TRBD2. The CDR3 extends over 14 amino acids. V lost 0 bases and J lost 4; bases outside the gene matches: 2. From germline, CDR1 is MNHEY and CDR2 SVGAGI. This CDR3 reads CASSYSSGGYEQYF. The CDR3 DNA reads TGTGCCAGCAGTTACTCTTCGGGAGGGTACGAGCAGTACTTC.

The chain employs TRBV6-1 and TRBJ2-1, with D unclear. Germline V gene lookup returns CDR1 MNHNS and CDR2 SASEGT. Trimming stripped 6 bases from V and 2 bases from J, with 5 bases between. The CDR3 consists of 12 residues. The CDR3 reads CASRDPYNEQFF. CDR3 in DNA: TGTGCCAGCAGGGACCCCTACAATGAGCAGTTCTTC.

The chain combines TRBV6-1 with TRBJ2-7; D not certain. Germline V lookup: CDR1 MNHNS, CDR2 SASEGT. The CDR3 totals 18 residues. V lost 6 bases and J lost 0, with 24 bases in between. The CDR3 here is CASSPLAWQETNSYEQYF. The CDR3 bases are TGTGCCAGCAGCCCTCTCGCTTGGCAGGAAACGAACTCCTACGAGCAGTACTTC.

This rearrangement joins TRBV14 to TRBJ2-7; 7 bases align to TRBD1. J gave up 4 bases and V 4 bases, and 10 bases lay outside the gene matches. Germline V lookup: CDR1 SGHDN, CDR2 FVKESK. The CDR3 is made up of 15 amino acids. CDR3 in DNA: TGTGCCAGCAGCCTCGGAATGACAGGGTGGTACGAGCAGTACTTC. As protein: CASSLGMTGWYEQYF.

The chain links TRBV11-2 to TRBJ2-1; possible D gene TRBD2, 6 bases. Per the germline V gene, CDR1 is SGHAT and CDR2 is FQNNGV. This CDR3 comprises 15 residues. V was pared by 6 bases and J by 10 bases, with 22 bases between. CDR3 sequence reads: CASSQESGSSGEQFF. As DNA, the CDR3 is TGTGCCAGCAGTCAGGAGAGCGGTTCAAGCGGGGAGCAGTTCTTC. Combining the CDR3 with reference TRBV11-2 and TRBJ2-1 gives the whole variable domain EAGVAQSPRYKIIEKRQSVAFWCNPISGHATLYWYQQILGQGPKLLIQFQNNGVVDDSQLPKDRFSAERLKGVDSTLKIQPAKLEDSAVYLCASSQESGSSGEQFFGPGTRLTVL.

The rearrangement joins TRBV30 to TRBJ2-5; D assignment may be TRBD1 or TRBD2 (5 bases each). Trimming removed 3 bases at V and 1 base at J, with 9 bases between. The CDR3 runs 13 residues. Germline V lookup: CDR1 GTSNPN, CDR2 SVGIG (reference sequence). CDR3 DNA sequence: TGTGCCTGGAGGGGACCGACCCAAGAGACCCAGTACTTC. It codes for CAWRGPTQETQYF.